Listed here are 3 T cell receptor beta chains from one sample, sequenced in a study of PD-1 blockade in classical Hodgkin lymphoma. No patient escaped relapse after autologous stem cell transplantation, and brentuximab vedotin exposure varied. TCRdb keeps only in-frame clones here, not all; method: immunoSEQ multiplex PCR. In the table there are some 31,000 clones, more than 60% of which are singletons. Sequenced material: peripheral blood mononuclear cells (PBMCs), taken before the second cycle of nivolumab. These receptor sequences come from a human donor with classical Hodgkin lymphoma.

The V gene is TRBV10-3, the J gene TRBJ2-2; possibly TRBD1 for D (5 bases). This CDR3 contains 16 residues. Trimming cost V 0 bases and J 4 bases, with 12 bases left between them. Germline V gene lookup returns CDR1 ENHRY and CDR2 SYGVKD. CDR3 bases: TGTGCCATCAGTGAGTCAGGCAGGGAAGGCACCGGGGAGCTGTTTTTT. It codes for CAISESGREGTGELFF.

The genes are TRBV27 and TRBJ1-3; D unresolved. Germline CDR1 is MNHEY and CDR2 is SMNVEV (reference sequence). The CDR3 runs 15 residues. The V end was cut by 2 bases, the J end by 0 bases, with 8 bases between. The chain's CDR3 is CASSLRGNSGNTIYF. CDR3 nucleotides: TGTGCCAGCAGTTTACGAGGGAACTCTGGAAACACCATATATTTT.

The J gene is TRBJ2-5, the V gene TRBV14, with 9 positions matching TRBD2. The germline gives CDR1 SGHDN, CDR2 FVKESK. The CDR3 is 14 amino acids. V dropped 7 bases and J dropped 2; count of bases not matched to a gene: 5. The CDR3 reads CASKGLAGQETQYF. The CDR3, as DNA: TGTGCCAGCAAAGGGCTAGCGGGGCAAGAGACCCAGTACTTC. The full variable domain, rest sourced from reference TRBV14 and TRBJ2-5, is EAGVTQFPSHSVIEKGQTVTLRCDPISGHDNLYWYRRVMGKEIKFLLHFVKESKQDESGMPNNRFLAERTGGTYSTLKVQPAELEDSGVYFCASKGLAGQETQYFGPGTRLLVL.